This record looks at one TCR beta chain sequence and its context. The sample belongs to a study of blood T cell repertoires in COVID-19. From germline, CDR1 is LGHNA and CDR2 YNFKEQ. Trimming cost V 2 bases and J 5 bases, with 18 bases left between them. This CDR3 has 16 amino acids. Measured with immunoSEQ multiplex PCR; TCRdb has only the in-frame clones, and not every one. Of more than 80,000 clones listed, about 79% were seen once; the top ten hold 6.2%. The chain couples TRBV4-2 to TRBJ2-5; a weak D match, TRBD2 (6 bases). The sequence derives from an elderly man with COVID-19, enrolled during active disease. The specimen was peripheral blood. The CDR3 DNA follows: TGTGCCAGCAGCCAACTAGCGATAGGTGCGGTGGAGACCCAGTACTTC. It encodes CASSQLAIGAVETQYF.